The 11 T cell receptor beta chains presented below share a single source sample, sequenced in a study of T cell responses to AZD1222 COVID-19 vaccine. Assay: immunoSEQ multiplex PCR; the TCRdb copy retains only in-frame clones and omits some. The table shows about 170,000 clones, with roughly 91% occurring only once. Source: peripheral blood, taken on day 0 of AZD1222 vaccination. These receptors were collected from an adult in good health.

The V call is TRBV19, the J call TRBJ2-5; tentatively, D is TRBD1 (6 bases). Germline CDR1 is LNHDA and CDR2 is SQIVND (reference sequence). CDR3 length: 13 amino acids. V was cut by 7 bases and J by 4 bases, with 13 bases left in between. As DNA, the CDR3 is TGTGCCAGTACGAACAGGGCACGAGAGACCCAGTACTTC. Translation: CASTNRARETQYF.

The rearrangement uses TRBV9 and TRBJ2-5, with 7 bases aligning to TRBD1. Per the germline V gene, CDR1 is SGDLS and CDR2 is YYNGEE. The CDR3 is 15 amino acids. The trim removed 3 bases at V and 5 bases at J, leaving 10 bases unmatched. The CDR3 spells CASSDMNRGRETQYF. CDR3 coding DNA: TGTGCCAGCAGCGATATGAATAGGGGGCGGGAGACCCAGTACTTC. Based on the CDR3 plus reference TRBV9 and TRBJ2-5, the full variable domain is DSGVTQTPKHLITATGQRVTLRCSPRSGDLSVYWYQQSLDQGLQFLIQYYNGEERAKGNILERFSAQQFPDLHSELNLSSLELGDSALYFCASSDMNRGRETQYFGPGTRLLVL.

This chain connects TRBV27 to TRBJ2-1, with D tentatively TRBD2 (7 bases). This CDR3 is 15 amino acids long. Trimming took 6 bases from V and 0 from J, leaving 12 bases between them. The V gene's germline CDR1 is MNHEY and CDR2 SMNVEV (reference sequence). The CDR3 sequence is CASRGGRSSYNEQFF. In DNA form, the CDR3 reads TGTGCCAGCAGGGGGGGGCGTAGCTCCTACAATGAGCAGTTCTTC.

This clone turned up a few times. This chain joins TRBV12-3 or TRBV12-4 and TRBJ1-2; the D gene is possibly TRBD1 (5 bases). The CDR3 runs to 13 residues. V shed 2 bases and J shed 6 bases, with 10 bases lying between them. The CDR3 loop is CASSLSSGDGYTF. The CDR3 DNA is TGTGCCAGCAGTTTATCGTCGGGGGATGGCTACACCTTC.

The V gene is TRBV18, the J gene TRBJ2-2, with 8 bases identical to TRBD2. The CDR3 length is 15 residues. V shed 3 bases and J 1 base; nucleotides not matched to a gene: 1. Germline V gene data show CDR1 as KGHSH and CDR2 as LQKENI. The CDR3 protein is CASSPTSVNTGELFF. The CDR3 coding sequence is TGTGCCAGCTCACCGACTAGCGTGAACACCGGGGAGCTGTTTTTT.

The chain uses TRBV6-5 and TRBJ1-2, with 7 positions matching TRBD1. Trimming removed 7 bases from V and 4 bases from J; junction bases left unmatched: 9. This CDR3 spans 14 amino acids. In germline, CDR1 is MNHEY, CDR2 SVGAGI. CDR3 sequence (DNA): TGTGCCAGCACCGACAGGGCCCGTCGCTATGGCTACACCTTC. This codes for CASTDRARRYGYTF.

The chain links TRBV7-3 to TRBJ2-1; 7 nucleotides align to TRBD1. With V trimmed by 4 bases and J by 4 bases, 10 bases remained unmatched. Germline V gene sequence: CDR1 SGHTA, CDR2 FQGTGA. The CDR3 has 16 residues. CDR3 DNA sequence: TGTGCCAGCAGCTCCCTCGACAGGGACCTTTACAATGAGCAGTTCTTC. This gives the protein CASSSLDRDLYNEQFF. Full variable domain (rest looked up from reference TRBV7-3 and TRBJ2-1): GAGVSQTPSNKVTEKGKYVELRCDPISGHTALYWYRQSLGQGPEFLIYFQGTGAADDSGLPNDRFFAVRPEGSVSTLKIQRTERGDSAVYLCASSSLDRDLYNEQFFGPGTRLTVL.

CDR3 protein: CASSFGRLSGNTIYF. The CDR3 nucleotides are TGTGCCAGCAGCTTCGGCAGACTCTCTGGAAACACCATATATTTT. The gene calls are TRBV5-8 and TRBJ1-3; D remains ambiguous. The CDR3 has 15 amino acids. From germline, CDR1 is SGHTS and CDR2 YDEGEE. V lost 2 bases and J lost 0, with 9 bases in between.

This clone came up a few times. This chain connects TRBV4-1 to TRBJ1-6, with TRBD1 matching 10 bases. Germline lookup yields CDR1 MGHRA and CDR2 YSYEKL. J gave up 7 bases and V 2 bases, and 2 bases lay outside the gene matches. The CDR3 consists of 15 residues. The CDR3 nucleotides are TGCGCCAGCAGCCAATGGACAGGGGGGAATTCACCCCTCCACTTT. This gives the protein CASSQWTGGNSPLHF.

The gene calls are TRBV27 and TRBJ2-3; TRBD1 is a possible D gene (5 bases). V was clipped by 7 bases and J by 4 bases, with 15 bases between them. Per germline, CDR1 MNHEY and CDR2 SMNVEV (reference sequence). The CDR3 extends over 14 amino acids. The CDR3 DNA reads as TGTGCCAGCACCCTGGGGCAGGGCTCAGATACGCAGTATTTT. Translating it yields CASTLGQGSDTQYF.

This clone has only one observation. The chain couples TRBV2 to TRBJ2-5, with 8 bases matching TRBD2. Germline V gene sequence: CDR1 SNHLY, CDR2 FYNNEI. This CDR3 has 13 residues. V shed 4 bases, J shed 5 bases, and the junction held 3 bases outside the gene matches. The CDR3 region is CASSVPGGETQYF. Here the CDR3 DNA reads TGTGCCAGCAGTGTTCCGGGAGGGGAGACCCAGTACTTC.